The clone carrying this TCR beta chain turned up a few times. Its target is unknown. These data belong to a study of response to subunit inactivated influenza vaccine. Regarding the study as a whole: Each seasonal influenza vaccination, the authors suggested, recruits few new T cells.

The junction had 4 bases not matched to a gene; V was cut back by 4 bases and J by 0 bases. Germline V gene sequence: CDR1 SGHKS, CDR2 YYEKEE (reference sequence). The CDR3 runs 15 residues. MiXCR was run by TCRdb on the RT-PCR reads, yielding one entry per CDR3 protein. The sample lists approximately 500,000 distinct CDR3 sequences; roughly 13% were seen once. This chain connects TRBV5-5 to TRBJ2-4; TRBD1 aligns across 7 bases. The receptor was derived from a man aged 50-60 years who received an inactivated influenza vaccine. The sequenced sample was PBMCs from blood, obtained roughly 45 days after vaccination. The CDR3 nucleotides read TGTGCCAGCAGCACCGGACAGGTAGCCAAAAACATTCAGTACTTC. Translation: CASSTGQVAKNIQYF.